This T cell receptor (beta chain) appears in the sequencing data of a study of graft-versus-host responses after intestinal transplantation. As for the study in general: Recipients received multivisceral, liver-intestinal, or isolated intestinal transplants. The study gave all recipients anti-thymocyte globulin induction, then tacrolimus and steroids for 2 to 3 years.

Generated by immunoSEQ multiplex PCR, the TCRdb table keeps only in-frame clones and is missing some. This repertoire shows roughly 120,000 clones, around nine tenths found once; its top ten account for about 0.18%. This clone was detected a few times. What it binds is unknown. Study results and limitations: Early after transplant, HvG clones declined as circulating GvH clones peaked. Recipient-marrow GvH clones were detected, some having first appeared in ileum or blood.

The CDR3 extends over 15 amino acids. V was shortened by 4 bases and J by 2 bases, with 13 bases between the two germline ends. Germline assignment: CDR1 SGHNT and CDR2 YENEEA. The chain employs TRBV11-3 and TRBJ2-3, with D possibly matching TRBD1 (6 bases). This material consisted of unstimulated CD4+ T cells sorted from spleen or lymph node cells, taken before intestinal transplant. The clonotype originates from a human donor who received an intestinal transplant. CDR3 region: CASSSSGHNTDTQYF. CDR3 sequence (DNA): TGTGCCAGCAGCTCCTCGGGACATAACACAGATACGCAGTATTTT. Using reference TRBV11-3 and TRBJ2-3 for the parts outside the CDR3, the full variable domain is EAGVVQSPRYKIIEKKQPVAFWCNPISGHNTLYWYLQNLGQGPELLIRYENEEAVDDSQLPKDRFSAERLKGVDSTLKIQPAELGDSAVYLCASSSSGHNTDTQYFGPGTRLTVL.